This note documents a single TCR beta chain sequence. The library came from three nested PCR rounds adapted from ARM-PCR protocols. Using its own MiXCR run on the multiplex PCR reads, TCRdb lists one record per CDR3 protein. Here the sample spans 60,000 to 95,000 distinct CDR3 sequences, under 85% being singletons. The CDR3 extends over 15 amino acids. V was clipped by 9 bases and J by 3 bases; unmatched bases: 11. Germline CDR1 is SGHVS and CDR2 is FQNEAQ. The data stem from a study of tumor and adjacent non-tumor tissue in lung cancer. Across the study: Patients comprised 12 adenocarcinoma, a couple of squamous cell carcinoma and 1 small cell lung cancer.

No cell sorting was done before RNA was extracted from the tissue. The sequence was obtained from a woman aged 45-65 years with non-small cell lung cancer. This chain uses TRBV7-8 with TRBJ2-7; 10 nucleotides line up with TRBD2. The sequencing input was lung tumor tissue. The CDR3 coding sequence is TGTGCCAGTAGTTCGACTAGCGGGTTAATCTACGAGCAGTACTTC. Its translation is CASSSTSGLIYEQYF.